These 11 T cell receptor beta chains were all obtained from the same sample, sequenced in a study of persistence of HIV-infected CD4 T cells. The antigens for these receptors are not known. Sequencing used immunoSEQ version 4 in survey mode. TCRdb keeps only in-frame clones here, not all; method: immunoSEQ multiplex PCR. This sample carries about 48,000 clones, about 81% of them seen once, and the ten largest clones take less than 3%. The stimulus was lysate of CMV-infected fibroblasts, 9 to 10 ug/mL. Memory cells lacking CD40L and CD69 with high CD45RO were sorted. This sample comprised CD4+ T cells sorted from PBMCs after approximately 19-hour stimulation, obtained from a patient who received antiretroviral therapy. The receptors were gathered from an adult man with HIV who was CMV-seropositive.

V and J are TRBV29-1 and TRBJ2-7; no definite D call. V was cut by 5 bases and J by 0 bases, with 11 bases left in between. Germline-derived CDR1 and CDR2 are SQVTM and ANQGSEA. CDR3 size: 13 residues. CDR3: CSVKADRSYEQYF. The CDR3 bases are TGCAGCGTTAAGGCGGATCGCTCCTACGAGCAGTACTTC.

This sequence joins TRBV5-6 and TRBJ2-7; D is uncertain. The CDR3 covers 14 residues. Germline CDR1 SGHDT, CDR2 YYEEEE. V dropped 1 base and J dropped 1 base, with 9 bases sitting between them. For the CDR3, the DNA is TGTGCCAGCAGCTTGAAAAGGGTATCCTACGAGCAGTACTTC. Its translation: CASSLKRVSYEQYF. The full variable domain, with the rest looked up from reference TRBV5-6 and TRBJ2-7, is DAGVTQSPTHLIKTRGQQVTLRCSPKSGHDTVSWYQQALGQGPQFIFQYYEEEERQRGNFPDRFSGHQFPNYSSELNVNALLLGDSALYLCASSLKRVSYEQYFGPGTRLTVT.

The chain has TRBV20-1 and TRBJ2-5; D gene uncertain. The CDR3 is 10 residues long. The V end was cut by 5 bases, the J end by 2 bases, with 3 bases between. Germline V gives CDR1 DFQATT, CDR2 SNEGSKA (reference sequence). The CDR3 DNA sequence: TGCAGTGCTGCTCAAGAGACCCAGTACTTC. This encodes CSAAQETQYF.

This clone came up a few times. The chain has TRBV3-1 (or the pseudogene TRBV3-2) and TRBJ1-4; D remains unclear. Looked up from germline, CDR1 is LGHDT and CDR2 is YNNKEL (reference sequence). This CDR3 has 14 amino acids. V lost 6 bases to trimming and J lost 1 base, with 9 bases between them. CDR3 in amino acids: CASSSRGTNEKLFF. The CDR3 DNA reads TGTGCCAGCAGTTCCCGGGGAACTAATGAAAAACTGTTTTTT.

The rearrangement joins TRBV9 to TRBJ2-3; possibly TRBD1 or TRBD2 for D (5 bases each). Trimming stripped 3 bases from V and 0 bases from J, with 17 bases between. The CDR3 contains 17 residues. The V gene's germline CDR1 is SGDLS and CDR2 YYNGEE. In DNA form, the CDR3 reads TGTGCCAGCAGCGCCCCCCCCCGGGACCTTAGCACAGATACGCAGTATTTT. Its translation is CASSAPPRDLSTDTQYF. The full variable domain, with the rest looked up from reference TRBV9 and TRBJ2-3, is DSGVTQTPKHLITATGQRVTLRCSPRSGDLSVYWYQQSLDQGLQFLIQYYNGEERAKGNILERFSAQQFPDLHSELNLSSLELGDSALYFCASSAPPRDLSTDTQYFGPGTRLTVL.

The chain employs TRBV7-2 and TRBJ1-5, with D hard to call. From germline, CDR1 is SGHTA and CDR2 FQGNSA. V lost 1 base, J lost 6 bases, and 4 bases lay in between. The CDR3 has 12 residues. CDR3 amino acids: CASSLGLQPQHF. Written as DNA, the CDR3 is TGTGCCAGCAGCTTAGGGCTTCAGCCCCAGCATTTT.

V usage is TRBV7-9 and J usage is TRBJ2-4; 9 bases line up with TRBD2. The CDR3 sequence is 16 residues long. V was clipped by 5 bases and J by 5 bases; unmatched bases: 10. Germline V gene lookup returns CDR1 SEHNR and CDR2 FQNEAQ (reference sequence). The CDR3 sequence is CASSPILAGGENIQYF. In DNA form, the CDR3 reads TGTGCCAGCAGCCCTATACTAGCGGGCGGGGAAAACATTCAGTACTTC.

V is TRBV20-1 and J is TRBJ2-5, with 11 bases fitting TRBD2. Germline V gives CDR1 DFQATT, CDR2 SNEGSKA (reference sequence). The ends lost 6 bases at V and 5 bases at J; junction bases unmatched: 11. The CDR3 runs 15 residues. The CDR3 DNA reads as TGCAGTGCAAGTCCTAGCGGGGGGACGAAGGAGACCCAGTACTTC. Encoded protein: CSASPSGGTKETQYF.

The chain has TRBV30 and TRBJ1-3; the D gene is possibly TRBD1 (5 bases). The CDR3 covers 13 residues. Germline V CDR1 and CDR2: GTSNPN, SVGIG (reference sequence). Trimming removed 1 base at V and 4 bases at J, with 8 bases between. The CDR3 here is CAWSAGWGNTIYF. The CDR3 DNA sequence: TGTGCCTGGAGTGCAGGGTGGGGAAACACCATATATTTT. Using reference TRBV30 and TRBJ1-3 for the parts outside the CDR3, the full variable domain is SQTIHQWPATLVQPVGSPLSLECTVEGTSNPNLYWYRQAAGRGLQLLFYSVGIGQISSEVPQNLSASRPQDRQFILSSKKLLLSDSGFYLCAWSAGWGNTIYFGEGSWLTVV.

The gene calls are TRBV7-6 and TRBJ2-2; D remains ambiguous. Trimming left V 1 base short and J 6 bases short, with 6 bases between. Germline CDR1 SGHVS, CDR2 FNYEAQ. The CDR3 runs 13 residues. CDR3 nucleotide sequence: TGTGCCAGCAGCTTAGACCAGGCCGGGGAGCTGTTTTTT. Amino acid sequence: CASSLDQAGELFF. The complete variable domain, with remaining parts taken from reference TRBV7-6 and TRBJ2-2, reads GAGVSQSPRYKVTKRGQDVALRCDPISGHVSLYWYRQALGQGPEFLTYFNYEAQQDKSGLPNDRFSAERPEGSISTLTIQRTEQRDSAMYRCASSLDQAGELFFGEGSRLTVL.

This chain uses TRBV15 with TRBJ2-5; D unclear. Between the trimmed V and J ends, which lost 0 bases and 4 bases, there was a span of 6 bases. The length of the CDR3 is 13 residues. Germline loops: CDR1 LNHNV, CDR2 YYDKDF (reference sequence). Here the CDR3 DNA reads TGTGCCACCAGCAGAGATAAGGGAGAGACCCAGTACTTC. Encoded protein: CATSRDKGETQYF. Full variable domain (remainder filled in from reference TRBV15 and TRBJ2-5): DAMVIQNPRYQVTQFGKPVTLSCSQTLNHNVMYWYQQKSSQAPKLLFHYYDKDFNNEADTPDNFQSRRPNTSFCFLDIRSPGLGDTAMYLCATSRDKGETQYFGPGTRLLVL.